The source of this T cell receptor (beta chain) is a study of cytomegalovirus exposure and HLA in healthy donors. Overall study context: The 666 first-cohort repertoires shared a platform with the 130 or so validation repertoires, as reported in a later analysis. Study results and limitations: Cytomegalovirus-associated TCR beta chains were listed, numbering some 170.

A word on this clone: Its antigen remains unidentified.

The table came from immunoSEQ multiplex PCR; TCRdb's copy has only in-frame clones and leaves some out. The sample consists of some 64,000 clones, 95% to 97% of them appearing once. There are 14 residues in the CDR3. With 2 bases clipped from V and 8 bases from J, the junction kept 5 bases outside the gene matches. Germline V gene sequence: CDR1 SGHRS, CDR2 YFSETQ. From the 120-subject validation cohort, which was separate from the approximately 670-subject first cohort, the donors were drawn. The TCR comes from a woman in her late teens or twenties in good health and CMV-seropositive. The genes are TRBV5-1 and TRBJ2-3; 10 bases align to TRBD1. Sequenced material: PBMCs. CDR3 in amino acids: CASSFGTGESTQYF. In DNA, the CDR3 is TGCGCCAGCAGCTTCGGGACAGGGGAGAGTACGCAGTATTTT.